Below, 10 T cell receptor beta chains from the same sample are listed, as sequenced in a study of blood T cell repertoires in COVID-19. Assay used: immunoSEQ multiplex PCR; TCRdb lists only in-frame clones, some missing. This sample carries approximately 120,000 clones, roughly 80% of them seen once, and the ten largest clones take 18%. The specimen was peripheral blood. These receptors were collected from a woman in her sixties or seventies with acute or convalescent COVID-19.

V usage is TRBV5-1 and J usage is TRBJ2-7; no clear D. The CDR3 runs to 14 residues. From germline, CDR1 is SGHRS and CDR2 YFSETQ. V was shortened by 6 bases and J by 5 bases, with 18 bases between the two germline ends. The CDR3 loop reads CASKWALASHEQYF. Written as DNA, the CDR3 is TGCGCCAGCAAATGGGCACTCGCATCCCACGAGCAGTACTTC.

The rearrangement joins TRBV5-1 to TRBJ1-2; the D gene is possibly TRBD1 (5 bases). The germline V gene has CDR1 SGHRS and CDR2 YFSETQ. CDR3 length equals 14 residues. V was trimmed by 4 bases and J by 3 bases, leaving 13 bases between them. As DNA, the CDR3 is TGCGCCAGCAGCCTACAATCGGGGGACTATGGCTACACCTTC. This translates into CASSLQSGDYGYTF.

The chain joins TRBV15 to TRBJ1-4; TRBD1 matches at 11 bases. From germline, CDR1 is LNHNV and CDR2 YYDKDF (reference sequence). The CDR3 is 16 residues long. Trimming at V came to 1 base and at J to 8 bases, leaving 6 bases not matched to a gene. This CDR3 is CATSRAGQGAGEKLFF. CDR3 nucleotides: TGTGCCACCAGCAGAGCTGGACAGGGGGCAGGGGAAAAACTGTTTTTT.

The chain links TRBV6-2 or TRBV6-3 to TRBJ2-7, with 7 bases aligning to TRBD1. The CDR3 runs to 16 residues. The germline CDR1 and CDR2 sequences are MNHEY and SVGEGT. After removal of 6 bases from V and 5 bases from J, the junction contained 16 bases not matched to a gene. The CDR3 sequence is CASSSTFSLQGHEQYF. The CDR3 DNA reads as TGTGCCAGCAGCTCTACCTTTAGCCTACAGGGGCACGAGCAGTACTTC.

This clone was recorded only once. V usage is TRBV19 and J usage is TRBJ1-1; tentative D call: TRBD1 (5 bases). V was trimmed by 3 bases and J by 4 bases, leaving 9 bases between them. The CDR3 totals 13 residues. Germline CDR1 reads LNHDA; CDR2 reads SQIVND (reference sequence). As DNA, the CDR3 is TGTGCCAGTAGTATCCAGGGATCCACTGAAGCTTTCTTT. Protein product: CASSIQGSTEAFF.

The genes are TRBV30 and TRBJ2-2; TRBD1 agrees at 7 bases. The ends lost 3 bases at V and 8 bases at J; junction bases unmatched: 6. Germline V gives CDR1 GTSNPN, CDR2 SVGIG (reference sequence). This CDR3 region has 13 residues. CDR3 sequence reads: CAWSPGGTGELFF. For the CDR3, the DNA is TGTGCCTGGAGCCCAGGGGGTACGGGGGAGCTGTTTTTT.

V usage is TRBV6-5 and J usage is TRBJ2-2; 14 bases match TRBD2. The trim removed 8 bases at V and 8 bases at J, leaving 7 bases unmatched. This CDR3 comprises 15 residues. The germline CDR1 and CDR2 sequences are MNHEY and SVGAGI. CDR3 in amino acids: CASGTSGSTWGELFF. The CDR3, as DNA: TGTGCCAGCGGGACTAGCGGGAGTACCTGGGGGGAGCTGTTTTTT.

The genes are TRBV27 and TRBJ2-1; perhaps TRBD1 as D (7 bases). Germline V gives CDR1 MNHEY, CDR2 SMNVEV (reference sequence). V was shortened by 7 bases and J by 6 bases, with 13 bases between the two germline ends. This CDR3 comprises 13 residues. CDR3 protein: CASTRQGGNEQFF. CDR3 coding DNA: TGTGCCAGCACGCGACAGGGAGGCAATGAGCAGTTCTTC.

V is TRBV24-1 and J is TRBJ2-1, with a weak D call TRBD2 (5 bases). The V and J ends lost 4 bases and 3 bases respectively, with 9 bases between them. From germline, CDR1 is KGHDR and CDR2 SFDVKD. This CDR3 region has 14 residues. CDR3 DNA: TGTGCCACCAGTGACGGGGATTACTACAATGAGCAGTTCTTC. Translated, it gives CATSDGDYYNEQFF.

The V and J genes are TRBV3-1 (or the pseudogene TRBV3-2) and TRBJ2-3; 8 bases align to TRBD2. Germline V gives CDR1 LGHDT, CDR2 YNNKEL (reference sequence). The CDR3 runs to 13 residues. The V and J ends lost 6 bases and 6 bases, in that order; junction bases with no gene match: 5. The CDR3 coding sequence is TGTGCCAGCAGACTTAGCGGGGTGGATACGCAGTATTTT. This encodes CASRLSGVDTQYF.